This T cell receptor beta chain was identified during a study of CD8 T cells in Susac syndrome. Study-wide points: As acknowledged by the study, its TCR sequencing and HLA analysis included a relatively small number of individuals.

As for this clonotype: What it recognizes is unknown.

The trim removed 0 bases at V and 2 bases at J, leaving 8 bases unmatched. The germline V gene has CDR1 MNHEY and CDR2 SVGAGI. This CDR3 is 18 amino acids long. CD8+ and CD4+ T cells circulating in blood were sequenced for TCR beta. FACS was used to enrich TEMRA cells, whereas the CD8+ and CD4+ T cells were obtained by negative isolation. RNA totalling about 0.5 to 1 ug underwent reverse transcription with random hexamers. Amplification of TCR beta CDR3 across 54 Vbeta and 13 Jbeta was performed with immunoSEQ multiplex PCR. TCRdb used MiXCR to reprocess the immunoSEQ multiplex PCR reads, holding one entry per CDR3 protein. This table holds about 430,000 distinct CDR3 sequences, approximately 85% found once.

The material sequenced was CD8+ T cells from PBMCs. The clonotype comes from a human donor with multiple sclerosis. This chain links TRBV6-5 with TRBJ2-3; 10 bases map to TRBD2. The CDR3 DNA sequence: TGTGCCAGCAGTTACTCGTGGCCTAGCGGGGGCCCCACAGATACGCAGTATTTT. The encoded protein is CASSYSWPSGGPTDTQYF.